This T cell receptor (beta chain) comes out of a study of neoadjuvant nivolumab and ipilimumab in lung cancer. The study, taken as a whole, reports: Blood richness before therapy tracked richness in tumors resected after neoadjuvant therapy. Only a single major-pathologic-response sample was available for clonality analysis. From pretherapy to surgery, tumor richness and clonality rose with dual therapy. Resected tumors had greater TCR richness and clonality than uninvolved lung.

The CDR3 runs to 15 residues. V was clipped by 7 bases and J by 0 bases, with 15 bases between them. CDR1 is SGHTA, CDR2 FQGNSA, per germline. The table came from immunoSEQ multiplex PCR; TCRdb's copy has only in-frame clones and leaves some out. Among 18,000 or so clones listed, under 85% were seen once. On this clone: The antigen remains unidentified.

The sample here was tumor tissue, taken after neoadjuvant nivolumab, alone or with ipilimumab, at or shortly before surgery. The chain has TRBV7-2 and TRBJ1-1; TRBD1 is a possible D gene (5 bases). The source is an adult with non-small cell lung cancer. The CDR3 nucleotides are TGTGCCAGCATCAGACAGCCTCAAATGAACACTGAAGCTTTCTTT. Protein: CASIRQPQMNTEAFF.